One T cell receptor (beta chain) is described in this entry. Its target is unknown. This sample is drawn from a study of shared clonotypes between healthy human individuals. Study summary: Sampling drew on donors who were a couple of women and a few men aged 18 to 49.

Study-level findings and limits: Tissues were not sampled, only blood, and their repertoires likely differ.

A roughly 220 ng quantity of DNA, tens of thousands of T cell genomes, went into the sorted-subset replicate PCRs. Per the original data handling: Filtering differed since immunoSEQ provided only junctions, with no quality scores. Sequencing was performed with immunoSEQ multiplex PCR; in TCRdb, only in-frame clones are kept and a portion is missing. Clonal size and the V and J genes are those of that table, whereas D and trimming came from the DNA. The sample lists around 2,000,000 clones; 85% to 95% were seen once. CDR1 is ENHRY, CDR2 SYGVKD, per germline. Trimming took 6 bases from V and 3 from J, leaving 18 bases between them. The CDR3 runs 15 residues.

This chain joins TRBV10-3 and TRBJ2-7; maybe TRBD2 (6 bases). The sequenced material came from naive CD4+ T cells sorted from blood. Subset of the sample: CD45RA+ positively selected. The TCR comes from a man younger than 35 in good health. This CDR3 is CAIRDPVGGNYEQYF. The CDR3 DNA is TGTGCCATCAGGGACCCGGTGGGGGGTAACTACGAGCAGTACTTC.